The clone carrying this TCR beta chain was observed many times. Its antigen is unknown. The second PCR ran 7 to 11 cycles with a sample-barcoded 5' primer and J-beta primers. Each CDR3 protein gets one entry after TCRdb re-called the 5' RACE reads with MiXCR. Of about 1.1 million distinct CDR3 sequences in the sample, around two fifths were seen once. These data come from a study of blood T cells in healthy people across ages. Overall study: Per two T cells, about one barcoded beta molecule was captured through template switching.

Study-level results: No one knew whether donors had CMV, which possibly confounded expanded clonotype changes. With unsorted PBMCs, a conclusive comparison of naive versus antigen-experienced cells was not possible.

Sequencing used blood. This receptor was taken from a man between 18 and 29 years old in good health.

The CDR3: CASSFFGDRAYEQYF. CDR3 bases: TGTGCCAGCAGCTTTTTCGGCGACAGGGCCTACGAGCAGTACTTC. The V and J genes are TRBV7-9 and TRBJ2-7; 7 nucleotides line up with TRBD1. V trimming: 3 bases; J trimming: 2 bases; junction bases outside the gene matches: 7. This CDR3 contains 15 residues. Germline values: CDR1 SEHNR, CDR2 FQNEAQ (reference sequence). The full variable domain, completed using reference TRBV7-9 and TRBJ2-7, is DTGVSQNPRHKITKRGQNVTFRCDPISEHNRLYWYRQTLGQGPEFLTYFQNEAQLEKSRLLSDRFSAERPKGSFSTLEIQRTEQGDSAMYLCASSFFGDRAYEQYFGPGTRLTVT.